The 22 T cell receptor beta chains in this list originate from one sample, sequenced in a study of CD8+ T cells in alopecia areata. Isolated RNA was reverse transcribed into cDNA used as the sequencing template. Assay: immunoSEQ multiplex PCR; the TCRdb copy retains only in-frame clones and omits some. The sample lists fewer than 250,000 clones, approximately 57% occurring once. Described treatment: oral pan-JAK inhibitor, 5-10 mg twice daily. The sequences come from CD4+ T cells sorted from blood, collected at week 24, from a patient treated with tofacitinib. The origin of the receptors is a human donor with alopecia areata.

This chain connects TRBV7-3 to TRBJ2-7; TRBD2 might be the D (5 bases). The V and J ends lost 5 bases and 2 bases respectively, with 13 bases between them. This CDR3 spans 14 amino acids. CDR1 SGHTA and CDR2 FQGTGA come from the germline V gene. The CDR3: CASSPGEGPYEQYF. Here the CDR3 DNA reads TGTGCCAGCAGCCCCGGCGAGGGCCCCTACGAGCAGTACTTC.

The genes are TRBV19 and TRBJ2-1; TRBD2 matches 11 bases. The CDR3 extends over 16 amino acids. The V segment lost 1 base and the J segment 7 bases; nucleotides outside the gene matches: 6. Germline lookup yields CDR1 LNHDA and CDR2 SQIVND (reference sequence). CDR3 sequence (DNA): TGTGCCAGTAGTATAGCGGGGACTAGCGGAGCGAATGAGCAGTTCTTC. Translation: CASSIAGTSGANEQFF. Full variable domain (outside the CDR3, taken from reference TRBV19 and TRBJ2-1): DGGITQSPKYLFRKEGQNVTLSCEQNLNHDAMYWYRQDPGQGLRLIYYSQIVNDFQKGDIAEGYSVSREKKESFPLTVTSAQKNPTAFYLCASSIAGTSGANEQFFGPGTRLTVL.

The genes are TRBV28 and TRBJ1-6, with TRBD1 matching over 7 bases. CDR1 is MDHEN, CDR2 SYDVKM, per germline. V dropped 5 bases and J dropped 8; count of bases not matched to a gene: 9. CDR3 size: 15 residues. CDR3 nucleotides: TGTGCCAGCAGTCCCCATCAGGGGGGCGATTCACCCCTCCACTTT. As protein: CASSPHQGGDSPLHF.

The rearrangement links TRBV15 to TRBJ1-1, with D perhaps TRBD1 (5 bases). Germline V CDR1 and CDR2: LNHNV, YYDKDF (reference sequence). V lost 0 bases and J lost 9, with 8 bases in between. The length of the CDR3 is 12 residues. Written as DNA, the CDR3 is TGTGCCACCAGCAGAGATGTGGGGCAAGCTTTCTTT. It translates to CATSRDVGQAFF.

CDR3 region: CASSEGNNQPQHF. The DNA for the CDR3 is TGCGCCAGCAGTGAGGGGAACAATCAGCCCCAGCATTTT. The chain carries TRBV10-2 and TRBJ1-5; unclear D gene. The germline V and J ends were trimmed by 2 bases and 3 bases, with 5 bases remaining between them. Germline V gene lookup returns CDR1 WSHSY and CDR2 SAAADI. This CDR3 contains 13 residues.

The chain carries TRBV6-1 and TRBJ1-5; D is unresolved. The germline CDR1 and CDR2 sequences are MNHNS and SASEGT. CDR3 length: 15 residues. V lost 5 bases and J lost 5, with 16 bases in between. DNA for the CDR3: TGTGCCAGCAGTCCCGGGATGACCCAAGATCAGCCCCAGCATTTT. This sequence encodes CASSPGMTQDQPQHF.

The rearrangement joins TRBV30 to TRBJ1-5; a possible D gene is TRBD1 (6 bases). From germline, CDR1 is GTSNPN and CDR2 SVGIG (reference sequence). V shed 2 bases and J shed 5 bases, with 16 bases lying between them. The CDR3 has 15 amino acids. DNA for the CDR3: TGTGCCTGGAGTATAGGCAGGGGAAGGGATCAGCCCCAGCATTTT. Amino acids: CAWSIGRGRDQPQHF.

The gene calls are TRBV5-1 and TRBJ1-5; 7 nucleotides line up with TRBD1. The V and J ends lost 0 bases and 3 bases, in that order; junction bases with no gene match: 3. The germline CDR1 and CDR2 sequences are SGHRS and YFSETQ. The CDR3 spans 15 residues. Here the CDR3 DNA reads TGCGCCAGCAGCTTGGAGGGGGCCGACAATCAGCCCCAGCATTTT. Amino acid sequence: CASSLEGADNQPQHF.

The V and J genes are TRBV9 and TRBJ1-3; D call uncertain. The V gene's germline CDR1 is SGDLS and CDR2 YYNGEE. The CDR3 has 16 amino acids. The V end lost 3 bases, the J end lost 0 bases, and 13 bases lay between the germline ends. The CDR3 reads CASSGRNQSSGNTIYF. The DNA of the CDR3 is TGTGCCAGCAGCGGGAGAAACCAGAGCTCTGGAAACACCATATATTTT.

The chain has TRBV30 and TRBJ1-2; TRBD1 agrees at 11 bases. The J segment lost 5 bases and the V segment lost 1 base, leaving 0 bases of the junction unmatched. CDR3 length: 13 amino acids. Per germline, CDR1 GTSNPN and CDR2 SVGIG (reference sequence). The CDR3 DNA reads TGTGCCTGGAGTGGGGACAGGGGGTATGGCTACACCTTC. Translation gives CAWSGDRGYGYTF.

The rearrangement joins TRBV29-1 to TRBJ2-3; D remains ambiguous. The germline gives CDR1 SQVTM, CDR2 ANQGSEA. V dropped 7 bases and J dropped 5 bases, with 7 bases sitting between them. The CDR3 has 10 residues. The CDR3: CSAAKDTQYF. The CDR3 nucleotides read TGCAGCGCTGCTAAAGATACGCAGTATTTT.

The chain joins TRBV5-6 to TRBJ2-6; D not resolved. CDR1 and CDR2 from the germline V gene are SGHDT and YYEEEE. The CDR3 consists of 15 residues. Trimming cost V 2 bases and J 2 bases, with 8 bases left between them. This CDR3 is CASSFRVAGANVLTF. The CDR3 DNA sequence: TGTGCCAGCAGCTTTAGGGTCGCTGGGGCCAACGTCCTGACTTTC. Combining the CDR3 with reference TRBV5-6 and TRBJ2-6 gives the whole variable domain DAGVTQSPTHLIKTRGQQVTLRCSPKSGHDTVSWYQQALGQGPQFIFQYYEEEERQRGNFPDRFSGHQFPNYSSELNVNALLLGDSALYLCASSFRVAGANVLTFGAGSRLTVL.

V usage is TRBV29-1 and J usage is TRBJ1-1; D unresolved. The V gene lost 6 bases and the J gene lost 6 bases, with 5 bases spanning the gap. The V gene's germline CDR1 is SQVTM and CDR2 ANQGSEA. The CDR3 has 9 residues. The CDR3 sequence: CSVFPEAFF. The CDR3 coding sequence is TGCAGCGTCTTCCCTGAAGCTTTCTTT.

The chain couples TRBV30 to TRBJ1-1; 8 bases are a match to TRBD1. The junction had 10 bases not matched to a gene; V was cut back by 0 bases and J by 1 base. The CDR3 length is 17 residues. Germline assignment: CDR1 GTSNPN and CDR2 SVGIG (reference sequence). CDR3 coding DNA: TGTGCCTGGAGTGTACTCACAGGGGGGTTTGGGAACACTGAAGCTTTCTTT. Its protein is CAWSVLTGGFGNTEAFF. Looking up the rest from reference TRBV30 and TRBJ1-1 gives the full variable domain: SQTIHQWPATLVQPVGSPLSLECTVEGTSNPNLYWYRQAAGRGLQLLFYSVGIGQISSEVPQNLSASRPQDRQFILSSKKLLLSDSGFYLCAWSVLTGGFGNTEAFFGQGTRLTVV.

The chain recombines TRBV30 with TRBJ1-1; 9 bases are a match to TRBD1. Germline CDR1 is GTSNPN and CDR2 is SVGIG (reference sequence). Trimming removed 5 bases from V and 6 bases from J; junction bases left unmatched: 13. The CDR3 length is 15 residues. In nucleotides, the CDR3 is TGTGCCTGGGGGTCCGGGACAGGGAGTTTGTCTGAAGCTTTCTTT. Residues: CAWGSGTGSLSEAFF.

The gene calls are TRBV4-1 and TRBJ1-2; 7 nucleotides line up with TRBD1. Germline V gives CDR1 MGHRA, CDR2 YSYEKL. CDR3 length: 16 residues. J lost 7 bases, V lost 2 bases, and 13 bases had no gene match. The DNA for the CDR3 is TGCGCCAGCAGCCAAACCACCCCGGGACAGTTTGGTGGCTACACCTTC. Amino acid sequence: CASSQTTPGQFGGYTF.

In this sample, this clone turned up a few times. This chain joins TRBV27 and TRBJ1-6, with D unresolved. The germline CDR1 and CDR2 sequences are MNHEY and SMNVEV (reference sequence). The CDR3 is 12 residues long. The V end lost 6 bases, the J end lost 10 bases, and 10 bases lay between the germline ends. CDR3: CASREDRSPLHF. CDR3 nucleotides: TGTGCCAGCAGGGAGGACCGGTCACCCCTCCACTTT.

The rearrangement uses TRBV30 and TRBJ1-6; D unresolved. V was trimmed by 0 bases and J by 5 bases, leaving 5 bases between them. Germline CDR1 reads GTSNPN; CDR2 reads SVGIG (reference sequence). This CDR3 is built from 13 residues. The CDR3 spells CAWSVTNNSPLHF. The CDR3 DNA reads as TGTGCCTGGAGTGTAACAAATAATTCACCCCTCCACTTT.

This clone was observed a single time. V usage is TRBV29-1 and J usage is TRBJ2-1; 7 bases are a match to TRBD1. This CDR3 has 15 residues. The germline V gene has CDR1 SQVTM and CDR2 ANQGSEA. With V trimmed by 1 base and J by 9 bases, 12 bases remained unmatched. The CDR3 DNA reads TGCAGCGTTGAAGGGAGACAGGGCGGCGTAGGTGAGCAGTTCTTC. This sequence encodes CSVEGRQGGVGEQFF.

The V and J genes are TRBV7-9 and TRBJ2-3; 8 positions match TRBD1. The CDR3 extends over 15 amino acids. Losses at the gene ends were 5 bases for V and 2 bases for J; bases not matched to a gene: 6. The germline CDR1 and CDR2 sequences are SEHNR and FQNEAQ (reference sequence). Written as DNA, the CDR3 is TGTGCCAGCAGCGAGGGGACAGGAGACACAGATACGCAGTATTTT. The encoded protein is CASSEGTGDTDTQYF.

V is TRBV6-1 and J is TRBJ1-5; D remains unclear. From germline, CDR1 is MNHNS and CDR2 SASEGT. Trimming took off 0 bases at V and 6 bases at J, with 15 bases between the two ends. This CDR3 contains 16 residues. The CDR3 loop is CASSEAPTRGAQPQHF. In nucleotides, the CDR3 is TGTGCCAGCAGTGAAGCCCCTACACGGGGAGCTCAGCCCCAGCATTTT.

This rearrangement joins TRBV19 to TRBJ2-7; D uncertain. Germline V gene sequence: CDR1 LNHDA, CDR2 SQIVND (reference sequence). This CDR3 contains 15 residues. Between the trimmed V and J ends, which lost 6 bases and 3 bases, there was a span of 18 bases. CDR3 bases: TGTGCCAGTAGCCGGTCTTCGGGCCAAAGCTACGAGCAGTACTTC. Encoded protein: CASSRSSGQSYEQYF. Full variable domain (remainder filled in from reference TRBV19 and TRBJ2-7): DGGITQSPKYLFRKEGQNVTLSCEQNLNHDAMYWYRQDPGQGLRLIYYSQIVNDFQKGDIAEGYSVSREKKESFPLTVTSAQKNPTAFYLCASSRSSGQSYEQYFGPGTRLTVT.